The next 26 T cell receptor beta chains were all read from a single sample in a study of TIL therapy for anti-PD-1-resistant metastatic lung cancer (dated by TCRdb to the early 2020s). Taken with the paper, the label for time point translates to: pre-treatment sample, taken before nivolumab and TIL therapy. TCR beta CDR3 regions were amplified from genomic DNA by bias-controlled multiplex PCR with the immunoSEQ v3 hsTCRB kit. Drawn from immuneACCESS, this table holds only the in-frame rearrangements with V and J called that TCRdb kept. Clones are partly lost; checked studies trace under half to an unresolved V gene and leave the rest unexplained. The sample table lists about 52,000 clones, 70% to 80% of them with a count of one. In total, the top ten clones hold roughly 5% of the sample. This material consisted of blood, taken at baseline. The receptor source for this set is a woman aged 30-79 years with non-small cell lung cancer.

The rearrangement joins TRBV4-2 to TRBJ2-2, with TRBD2 as a possible D gene (6 bases). Germline V lookup: CDR1 LGHNA, CDR2 YNFKEQ. Deletions cut 0 bases from V and 1 base from J, with 9 bases between. The CDR3 is 16 amino acids. CDR3: CASSQEGRGNTGELFF. The DNA for the CDR3 is TGTGCCAGCAGCCAAGAAGGGCGGGGGAACACCGGGGAGCTGTTTTTT.

The chain joins TRBV7-3 to TRBJ2-6; D uncertain. This CDR3 has 14 residues. V lost 0 bases to trimming and J lost 2 bases, with 2 bases between them. Germline-derived CDR1 and CDR2 are SGHTA and FQGTGA. Written as DNA, the CDR3 is TGTGCCAGCAGCTTAACGCCTGGGGCCAACGTCCTGACTTTC. Protein product: CASSLTPGANVLTF.

This clone was picked up one time. This chain joins TRBV6-1 and TRBJ2-5; D call uncertain. Germline loops: CDR1 MNHNS, CDR2 SASEGT. V gave up 5 bases and J gave up 1 base, with 8 bases separating them. The CDR3 covers 13 residues. The DNA for the CDR3 is TGTGCCAGCAGTAGGGTAAGCCAAGAGACCCAGTACTTC. Translating it yields CASSRVSQETQYF.

V gene TRBV2 combines with J gene TRBJ2-5; D is ambiguous. V was pared by 6 bases and J by 1 base, with 9 bases between. The CDR3 totals 13 residues. Per the germline V gene, CDR1 is SNHLY and CDR2 is FYNNEI. The CDR3 region is CASSLSLQETQYF. In DNA form, the CDR3 reads TGTGCCAGCAGCCTCAGCCTCCAAGAGACCCAGTACTTC.

This clone was picked up one time. The V gene is TRBV7-8, the J gene TRBJ1-1; D uncertain. V lost 5 bases and J lost 0, with 13 bases in between. This CDR3 spans 15 amino acids. Germline assignment: CDR1 SGHVS and CDR2 FQNEAQ. CDR3 nucleotide sequence: TGTGCCAGCAGCCCCCTTTTTAACATGAACACTGAAGCTTTCTTT. Its protein product is CASSPLFNMNTEAFF. Complete variable domain (other parts from reference TRBV7-8 and TRBJ1-1): GAGVSQSPRYKVAKRGQDVALRCDPISGHVSLFWYQQALGQGPEFLTYFQNEAQLDKSGLPSDRFFAERPEGSVSTLKIQRTQQEDSAVYLCASSPLFNMNTEAFFGQGTRLTVV.

The chain recombines TRBV6-1 with TRBJ2-1; 12 nucleotides line up with TRBD2. The CDR3 has 15 residues. Germline CDR1 MNHNS, CDR2 SASEGT. J was trimmed by 7 bases and V by 2 bases; bases with no gene match: 3. The chain's CDR3 is CASSEFGLAGNEQFF. CDR3 DNA sequence: TGTGCCAGCAGTGAATTCGGACTAGCGGGGAATGAGCAGTTCTTC.

The V gene is TRBV5-1, the J gene TRBJ1-2, with D uncertain. CDR1 and CDR2 (germline): SGHRS, YFSETQ. The CDR3 is 14 residues long. With 0 bases removed from V and 2 bases from J, the gap between germline ends came to 8 bases. CDR3 amino acids: CASSLERANYGYTF. The CDR3 DNA sequence: TGCGCCAGCAGCTTGGAACGGGCGAACTATGGCTACACCTTC.

This clone was seen a single time. The chain is built from TRBV6-5 and TRBJ1-2, with 9 bases matching TRBD1. The CDR3 is 13 amino acids. Germline trimming cut 7 bases from V and 4 bases from J; bases unmatched to any gene: 4. The germline V gene has CDR1 MNHEY and CDR2 SVGAGI. The CDR3 here is CASKRDRAYGYTF. The CDR3 region has the DNA TGTGCCAGCAAAAGGGACAGGGCCTATGGCTACACCTTC.

The chain joins TRBV6-5 to TRBJ1-1, with 8 bases identical to TRBD1. The germline CDR1 and CDR2 sequences are MNHEY and SVGAGI. The CDR3 spans 13 residues. V lost 10 bases to trimming and J lost 1 base; unmatched junction nucleotides: 5. CDR3 residues: CATYRGGNTEAFF. CDR3 in DNA: TGTGCCACTTACAGGGGGGGGAACACTGAAGCTTTCTTT.

The V gene is TRBV7-2, the J gene TRBJ1-5; 7 bases fit TRBD1. The CDR3 covers 16 residues. J was trimmed by 5 bases and V by 3 bases; bases with no gene match: 10. Germline assignment: CDR1 SGHTA and CDR2 FQGNSA. Here the CDR3 DNA reads TGTGCCAGCAGCTTCTCGGCAGACAGGGCTTATCAGCCCCAGCATTTT. Its translation: CASSFSADRAYQPQHF. Full variable domain (missing parts from reference TRBV7-2 and TRBJ1-5): GAGVSQSPSNKVTEKGKDVELRCDPISGHTALYWYRQSLGQGLEFLIYFQGNSAPDKSGLPSDRFSAERTGGSVSTLTIQRTQQEDSAVYLCASSFSADRAYQPQHFGDGTRLSIL.

The genes are TRBV12-1 and TRBJ1-1; TRBD1, the table's D call, was not compared with the DNA. TRBV12-1 is a recognized pseudogene. The CDR3 runs 16 residues. In nucleotides, the CDR3 is TGTGCCAGCAGCTTTGCCGACAGGTTGCGGAACACTGAAGCTTTCTTT. Amino acids: CASSFADRLRNTEAFF.

This clone has only one observation. CDR3 in amino acids: CASRVQQGDNSPLHF. The CDR3 nucleotides are TGTGCCAGCAGGGTCCAACAGGGGGATAATTCACCCCTCCACTTT. This chain uses TRBV2 with TRBJ1-6, with 8 bases matching TRBD1. The germline V gene encodes CDR1 SNHLY and CDR2 FYNNEI. This CDR3 comprises 15 residues. V was pared by 6 bases and J by 5 bases, with 6 bases of the junction left unmatched.

The chain has TRBV7-9 and TRBJ1-3; D gene unclear. There are 13 residues in the CDR3. The germline V gene encodes CDR1 SEHNR and CDR2 FQNEAQ (reference sequence). The ends were cut back, 5 bases at V and 1 base at J, with 6 bases in the middle. The chain's CDR3 is CASSLQSGNTIYF. CDR3 coding DNA: TGTGCCAGCAGCCTTCAGTCTGGAAACACCATATATTTT.

This clone was detected a few times. The rearrangement joins TRBV9 to TRBJ1-6, with D perhaps TRBD1 (5 bases). Germline assignment: CDR1 SGDLS and CDR2 YYNGEE. The CDR3 has 14 residues. Trimming left V 0 bases short and J 7 bases short, with 8 bases between. The DNA for the CDR3 is TGTGCCAGCAGCGTAGCTGGGACCAATTCACCCCTCCACTTT. Translating gives CASSVAGTNSPLHF.

The CDR3 DNA sequence: TGTGCCTGGAACCCGGAGGGCTCCTATAATTCACCCCTCCACTTT. It encodes CAWNPEGSYNSPLHF. This chain uses TRBV30 with TRBJ1-6, with no clear D. The CDR3 loop spans 15 amino acids. The V end lost 4 bases, the J end lost 0 bases, and 10 bases lay between the germline ends. Germline V gene data show CDR1 as GTSNPN and CDR2 as SVGIG (reference sequence).

The V and J genes are TRBV4-2 and TRBJ1-1; 12 bases line up with TRBD1. V shed 1 base and J 1 base; nucleotides not matched to a gene: 4. Germline values: CDR1 LGHNA, CDR2 YNFKEQ. The CDR3 is 17 amino acids. The CDR3 loop reads CASSQGGQGAGNTEAFF. CDR3 nucleotide sequence: TGTGCCAGCAGCCAAGGGGGACAGGGGGCTGGGAACACTGAAGCTTTCTTT.

V gene TRBV27 combines with J gene TRBJ1-2, with D tentatively TRBD1 (5 bases). Trimming cost V 5 bases and J 0 bases, with 7 bases left between them. The CDR3 loop spans 13 amino acids. In germline, CDR1 is MNHEY, CDR2 SMNVEV (reference sequence). The CDR3 here is CASSDSTNYGYTF. In nucleotides, the CDR3 is TGTGCCAGCAGTGACAGTACTAACTATGGCTACACCTTC.

This clone was recorded only once. The chain links TRBV2 to TRBJ2-7, with TRBD1 as a possible D gene (6 bases). CDR1 and CDR2 (germline): SNHLY, FYNNEI. This CDR3 is 20 amino acids long. V was cut by 8 bases and J by 0 bases, with 32 bases left in between. The CDR3 coding sequence is TGTGCCAGCGCAGGGGTGACCAAGGAAATGCGGCAGAGGAGCTCCTACGAGCAGTACTTC. This codes for CASAGVTKEMRQRSSYEQYF. The full variable domain, its missing parts supplied by reference TRBV2 and TRBJ2-7, is EPEVTQTPSHQVTQMGQEVILRCVPISNHLYFYWYRQILGQKVEFLVSFYNNEISEKSEIFDDQFSVERPDGSNFTLKIRSTKLEDSAMYFCASAGVTKEMRQRSSYEQYFGPGTRLTVT.

The CDR3 region has the DNA TGTGCCAGCAGCTTGAAGAATGAGCAGTTCTTC. Its protein is CASSLKNEQFF. The V and J genes are TRBV7-3 and TRBJ2-1, with D unclear. The CDR3 length is 11 residues. Germline V gene sequence: CDR1 SGHTA, CDR2 FQGTGA. Trimming took 3 bases from V and 7 from J, leaving 4 bases between them.

This chain joins TRBV6-5 and TRBJ1-2, with 8 bases that match TRBD1. Germline-derived CDR1 and CDR2 are MNHEY and SVGAGI. Germline trimming cut 7 bases from V and 0 bases from J; bases unmatched to any gene: 7. The CDR3 extends over 15 amino acids. CDR3 in DNA: TGTGCCAGCACCTTCGGACAGGGCTCTAACTATGGCTACACCTTC. Translating gives CASTFGQGSNYGYTF.

The chain joins TRBV7-9 to TRBJ1-1, with D maybe TRBD1 (5 bases). V shed 5 bases and J shed 1 base, with 8 bases lying between them. This CDR3 spans 13 amino acids. CDR1 is SEHNR and CDR2 is FQNEAQ in the germline V gene (reference sequence). The CDR3 DNA is TGTGCCAGCAGCATGGGGACGAACACTGAAGCTTTCTTT. This translates into CASSMGTNTEAFF.

This clone was detected only once. The rearrangement joins TRBV5-1 to TRBJ2-7, with a possible D match to TRBD2 (6 bases). The V gene lost 0 bases and the J gene lost 6 bases, with 16 bases spanning the gap. The CDR3 runs 15 residues. CDR1 and CDR2 from the germline V gene are SGHRS and YFSETQ. CDR3 nucleotides: TGCGCCAGCAGCTTGGAAGTAGCGGCACTTTCCGAGCAGTACTTC. Its translation is CASSLEVAALSEQYF. Full variable domain (missing parts from reference TRBV5-1 and TRBJ2-7): KAGVTQTPRYLIKTRGQQVTLSCSPISGHRSVSWYQQTPGQGLQFLFEYFSETQRNKGNFPGRFSGRQFSNSRSEMNVSTLELGDSALYLCASSLEVAALSEQYFGPGTRLTVT.

This clone has a single count. The CDR3 nucleotides are TGTGCCAGCAGCCCGGCACTAGCAGGGGAGACCCAGTACTTC. It translates to CASSPALAGETQYF. The genes are TRBV7-9 and TRBJ2-5, with D perhaps matching TRBD2 (6 bases). Trimming took 5 bases from V and 5 from J, leaving 15 bases between them. This CDR3 has 14 amino acids. Germline-derived CDR1 and CDR2 are SEHNR and FQNEAQ (reference sequence).

This chain links TRBV27 with TRBJ1-3, with D maybe TRBD1 (6 bases). The ends were cut back, 3 bases at V and 4 bases at J, with 13 bases in the middle. There are 15 residues in the CDR3. Germline assignment: CDR1 MNHEY and CDR2 SMNVEV (reference sequence). This CDR3 is CASSFSGTLGNTIYF. DNA of the CDR3: TGTGCCAGCAGTTTTTCCGGGACACTCGGAAACACCATATATTTT.

The CDR3, as DNA: TGCGCCAGCAGCTTGAACGGGGGGAACACTGAAGCTTTCTTT. Protein: CASSLNGGNTEAFF. The chain couples TRBV5-1 to TRBJ1-1; TRBD1 might be the D (5 bases). Germline V gene lookup returns CDR1 SGHRS and CDR2 YFSETQ. This CDR3 has 14 amino acids. The V end was cut by 1 base, the J end by 1 base, with 8 bases between.

The chain couples TRBV18 to TRBJ1-2; possibly TRBD1 for D (5 bases). The V gene lost 3 bases and the J gene lost 6 bases, with 11 bases spanning the gap. The CDR3 has 13 residues. In germline, CDR1 is KGHSH, CDR2 LQKENI. The CDR3 region has the DNA TGTGCCAGCTCACCGGGAACGGGGCATGGCTACACCTTC. This gives the protein CASSPGTGHGYTF.